This is a list of T cell receptor beta chains from one sample in a study of beta chain features in type 1 diabetes. Profiling relied on immunoSEQ multiplex PCR, and the TCRdb table lists in-frame clones only, not all of them. This table has about 150,000 clones, around 8% appearing once. The sample was central memory CD4+ T cells from blood. The receptors stem from a man aged 18 to 29 in good health. CDR3s include the opening cysteine and the closing phenylalanine or tryptophan. Fields, in order: D gene, V gene, J gene, clone size, CDR3 protein, CDR3 DNA. D genes are given only for firm matches. The size field is filled for only some rows; it gives once, few, many or a size class.

TRBD1	TRBV4-1	TRBJ2-3	.	CASSPLPRQGIIADTQYF	TGCGCCAGCAGCCCTTTACCACGACAGGGAATTATTGCAGATACGCAGTATTTT
TRBD1	TRBV19	TRBJ1-2	.	CASSIATGPNYGYTF	TGTGCCAGTAGTATAGCGACAGGGCCTAACTATGGCTACACCTTC
TRBD1	TRBV4-3	TRBJ2-7	.	CASSQSLTRDRAYEQYF	TGCGCCAGCAGCCAGAGTTTAACCCGGGACAGGGCCTACGAGCAGTACTTC
TRBD1	TRBV5-8	TRBJ1-6	few	CASSTGVLNSPLHF	TGTGCCAGCAGTACAGGGGTTCTGAATTCACCCCTCCACTTT
TRBD2	TRBV4-3	TRBJ2-1	few	CASSASGTSGSNEQFF	TGCGCCAGCAGCGCCTCAGGGACTAGCGGGAGTAATGAGCAGTTCTTC
TRBD2	TRBV7-9	TRBJ2-3	.	CASSPAGLAGGQDTQYF	TGTGCCAGCAGCCCGGCGGGACTAGCGGGGGGCCAAGATACGCAGTATTTT
TRBD1	TRBV7-2	TRBJ2-5	.	CASSRLTGGAGQTQYF	TGTGCCAGCAGCCGCTTGACAGGGGGGGCGGGCCAGACCCAGTACTTC
TRBD1	TRBV27	TRBJ1-2	few	CASSLVAGTDYGYTF	TGTGCCAGCAGTTTAGTGGCCGGGACAGACTATGGCTACACCTTC
.	TRBV7-2	TRBJ1-1	few	CASEEAMNTEAFF	TGTGCCAGCGAGGAGGCTATGAACACTGAAGCTTTCTTT
TRBD2	TRBV7-2	TRBJ2-7	few	CASSLGSGRPSYEQYF	TGTGCCAGCAGCTTAGGTAGCGGGAGGCCGTCCTACGAGCAGTACTTC
TRBD1	TRBV30	TRBJ2-4	few	CAWSRGTGLAKNIQYF	TGTGCCTGGAGCCGCGGGACAGGGCTAGCCAAAAACATTCAGTACTTC
TRBD1	TRBV5-5	TRBJ1-5	few	CASSPDRGRRQPQHF	TGTGCCAGCAGCCCGGACAGGGGGCGTCGTCAGCCCCAGCATTTT
.	TRBV19	TRBJ1-2	.	CASSSTGHYGYTF	TGTGCCAGTAGTAGCACAGGCCACTATGGCTACACCTTC
TRBD2	TRBV19	TRBJ2-3	.	CASRGGLIGDTQYF	TGTGCCAGTAGGGGAGGGCTGATCGGAGATACGCAGTATTTT